These 16 T cell receptor beta chains share one sample of origin, sequenced in a study of response to subunit inactivated influenza vaccine. TCRdb recomputed calls from the RT-PCR reads with MiXCR, one row per CDR3 protein. The sample yields fewer than 600,000 distinct CDR3 sequences, around 7.9% seen once. The starting material was PBMCs from blood, obtained roughly 24 months after vaccination. Receptors were obtained from a man aged 45 to 70 who received an inactivated influenza vaccine.

The V and J genes are TRBV5-1 and TRBJ2-3, with no clear D. Germline V lookup: CDR1 SGHRS, CDR2 YFSETQ. The V and J ends lost 4 bases and 4 bases respectively, with 10 bases between them. The CDR3 runs 13 residues. In nucleotides, the CDR3 is TGCGCCAGCAGCGCCCCCCCCTCAGATACGCAGTATTTT. Encoded protein: CASSAPPSDTQYF. The full variable domain, in which reference TRBV5-1 and TRBJ2-3 provide the parts outside the CDR3, is KAGVTQTPRYLIKTRGQQVTLSCSPISGHRSVSWYQQTPGQGLQFLFEYFSETQRNKGNFPGRFSGRQFSNSRSEMNVSTLELGDSALYLCASSAPPSDTQYFGPGTRLTVL.

The chain combines TRBV30 with TRBJ2-1, with no clear D. The CDR3 has 14 residues. Germline CDR1 GTSNPN, CDR2 SVGIG (reference sequence). V was cut by 0 bases and J by 2 bases, with 8 bases left in between. The CDR3, as DNA: TGTGCCTGGAGTGTAGGTCTTCCCTACAATGAGCAGTTCTTC. This codes for CAWSVGLPYNEQFF.

The table lists this clonotype with many counts. CDR3 amino acids: CASSLSRSLTEAFF. CDR3 coding DNA: TGCGCCAGCAGCTTGTCTCGAAGTCTCACTGAAGCTTTCTTT. The rearrangement uses TRBV5-1 and TRBJ1-1; D is unclear. V dropped 1 base and J dropped 4 bases, with 11 bases sitting between them. CDR3 size: 14 residues. The germline V gene encodes CDR1 SGHRS and CDR2 YFSETQ.

The chain uses TRBV29-1 and TRBJ1-2; perhaps TRBD1 as D (5 bases). This CDR3 comprises 11 residues. Between the trimmed V and J ends, which lost 7 bases and 8 bases, there was a span of 14 bases. Germline values: CDR1 SQVTM, CDR2 ANQGSEA. In nucleotides, the CDR3 is TGCAGCGATCGTGGGGCCCAGGGCTACACCTTC. Amino acid sequence: CSDRGAQGYTF.

This CDR3 reads CASSPIVGSSMVNTEAFF. The CDR3 DNA reads TGTGCCAGCAGCCCTATCGTAGGTAGTAGCATGGTGAACACTGAAGCTTTCTTT. V is TRBV4-2 and J is TRBJ1-1; D is uncertain. V was clipped by 4 bases and J by 0 bases, with 21 bases between them. This CDR3 spans 18 amino acids. CDR1 and CDR2 (germline): LGHNA, YNFKEQ.

This clonotype was seen ten or more times. A read error may produce the germline difference seen at one junction end. The chain is built from TRBV5-1 and TRBJ2-7; D tentatively reads TRBD1 or TRBD2 (5 bases each). Looked up from germline, CDR1 is SGHRS and CDR2 is YFSETQ. The CDR3 runs 15 residues. The CDR3 protein is CASSLGGGGSYEQYF. For the CDR3, the DNA is TGTGCCAGCAGTTTAGGTGGGGGTGGCTCCTACGAGCAGTACTTC.

This clonotype occurred a few times. The J gene is TRBJ2-3, the V gene TRBV18; D might be TRBD1 or TRBD2, each matching 5 bases. V was cut by 3 bases and J by 0 bases, with 13 bases left in between. This CDR3 contains 16 residues. The germline V gene encodes CDR1 KGHSH and CDR2 LQKENI. CDR3 coding DNA: TGTGCCAGCTCACCCACACGGGACCGAAGCACAGATACGCAGTATTTT. Its protein product is CASSPTRDRSTDTQYF.

This clonotype was observed many times. CDR3 DNA sequence: TGCAGCGCGGGGACAGGCAACTCACCCCTCCACTTT. Translating it yields CSAGTGNSPLHF. This chain connects TRBV29-1 to TRBJ1-6, with TRBD1 matching over 8 bases. The CDR3 loop spans 12 amino acids. Unmatched junction bases numbered 6, after V lost 7 bases and J lost 10 bases. Germline V gene lookup returns CDR1 SQVTM and CDR2 ANQGSEA.

This clonotype was counted only a few times. This chain connects TRBV20-1 to TRBJ2-1, with unresolved D. Germline CDR1 is DFQATT and CDR2 is SNEGSKA (reference sequence). The CDR3 is made up of 14 amino acids. V lost 0 bases, J lost 2 bases, and 8 bases lay in between. In DNA form, the CDR3 reads TGCAGTGCTAGAGATCTTGCGGCCTACAATGAGCAGTTCTTC. Translation gives CSARDLAAYNEQFF.

This clonotype showed up just a few times. The CDR3 is CASSYWHNTGELFF. The DNA of the CDR3 is TGTGCCAGCAGTTACTGGCACAACACCGGGGAGCTGTTTTTT. This rearrangement joins TRBV6-5 to TRBJ2-2, with D hard to call. Trimming removed 1 base at V and 2 bases at J, with 5 bases between. The CDR3 is 14 amino acids. Germline CDR1 reads MNHEY; CDR2 reads SVGAGI.

The V call is TRBV20-1, the J call TRBJ1-5, with 10 positions matching TRBD1. This CDR3 contains 15 residues. Germline V gene data show CDR1 as DFQATT and CDR2 as SNEGSKA (reference sequence). Losses at the gene ends were 2 bases for V and 3 bases for J; bases not matched to a gene: 4. This CDR3 reads CSARTDRGSNQPQHF. In nucleotides, the CDR3 is TGCAGTGCTAGAACGGACAGGGGGTCCAATCAGCCCCAGCATTTT.

The chain carries TRBV20-1 and TRBJ2-1; no firm D call. The CDR3 is made up of 16 amino acids. The V gene lost 2 bases and the J gene lost 1 base, with 15 bases spanning the gap. Germline V gene sequence: CDR1 DFQATT, CDR2 SNEGSKA (reference sequence). The CDR3: CSARRPVADSYNEQFF. In nucleotides, the CDR3 is TGCAGTGCTAGACGACCCGTAGCTGATTCCTACAATGAGCAGTTCTTC.

This clonotype was seen many times. The V gene is TRBV5-6, the J gene TRBJ2-1; D remains ambiguous. The V end was cut by 0 bases, the J end by 3 bases, with 7 bases between. The CDR3 length is 14 residues. Germline CDR1 and CDR2: SGHDT and YYEEEE. CDR3 nucleotides: TGTGCCAGCAGCTTGGGAAATCTCTACAATGAGCAGTTCTTC. Its protein is CASSLGNLYNEQFF.

Many counts were recorded for this clonotype. The chain carries TRBV29-1 and TRBJ2-3; 10 nucleotides line up with TRBD2. The trim removed 3 bases at V and 2 bases at J, leaving 11 bases unmatched. Germline V lookup: CDR1 SQVTM, CDR2 ANQGSEA. The CDR3 spans 17 residues. In DNA form, the CDR3 reads TGCAGCGTTGATGAGGGGTCCAGCGGGGGGGCCACAGATACGCAGTATTTT. The encoded protein is CSVDEGSSGGATDTQYF.

This chain uses TRBV12-3 or TRBV12-4 with TRBJ1-1; TRBD1 matches 12 bases. The CDR3 spans 14 residues. V dropped 4 bases and J dropped 8; count of bases not matched to a gene: 5. The DNA for the CDR3 is TGTGCCAGCAGTTGGGGACAGGGGGCTCAGGAAGCTTTCTTT. It encodes CASSWGQGAQEAFF.

This clonotype has only a few counts. The rearrangement joins TRBV7-9 to TRBJ1-2, with a weak D call TRBD1 (5 bases). The V gene's germline CDR1 is SEHNR and CDR2 FQNEAQ (reference sequence). Trimming removed 2 bases from V and 0 bases from J, with 7 bases in between. There are 14 residues in the CDR3. The CDR3 here is CASSLTGPNYGYTF. The CDR3 DNA reads as TGTGCCAGCAGCTTAACAGGACCTAACTATGGCTACACCTTC.